This T cell receptor (beta chain) came from a study of spatial heterogeneity in lung cancer. Time point specified: blood at routine non-recurrence follow-up after resection. This clonotype was picked up many times. TCRdb independently ran MiXCR on the 5' RACE reads; one entry per CDR3 protein. The profile shows about 10,000 distinct CDR3 sequences, about a fifth of them singletons. V gave up 7 bases and J gave up 3 bases, with 15 bases separating them. The CDR3 is made up of 14 amino acids. Germline V gene lookup returns CDR1 SNHLY and CDR2 FYNNEI. This clonotype originated in a male donor with early-stage non-small cell lung cancer. The source was PBMCs, collected at follow-up. The rearrangement links TRBV2 to TRBJ2-5, with D hard to call. In DNA, the CDR3 is TGTGCCAGCAACCCCGGCGGCCAGGAAGAGACCCAGTACTTC. Translation gives CASNPGGQEETQYF.